Shown below are 5 T cell receptor beta chains from a single sample sequenced in a study of T-cell memory formation after mild COVID-19. Via MiXCR, TCRdb re-called the 5' RACE reads, giving one row per CDR3 protein. The sample lists roughly 550,000 distinct CDR3 sequences; around 21% were seen once. Source material: PBMCs or a T cell subset sorted from them (not recorded which). The receptor source for this set is an adult woman who had mild COVID-19 (a few samples of this study predate the infection). Cell type and time point are not known.

This clonotype has only a few counts. The chain couples TRBV7-9 to TRBJ2-1; 8 positions agree with TRBD1. Trimming at V came to 0 bases and at J to 5 bases, leaving 6 bases not matched to a gene. The length of the CDR3 is 16 residues. Germline V CDR1 and CDR2: SEHNR, FQNEAQ (reference sequence). The CDR3 DNA is TGTGCCAGCAGCTTAGCGGGGACAGGAAGGAACAATGAGCAGTTCTTC. This translates into CASSLAGTGRNNEQFF.

This clonotype has more than one count but fewer than ten. The rearrangement uses TRBV7-2 and TRBJ2-7; D tentatively reads TRBD1 or TRBD2 (6 bases each). The germline V and J ends were trimmed by 1 base and 3 bases, with 10 bases remaining between them. The CDR3 loop spans 14 amino acids. CDR1 SGHTA and CDR2 FQGNSA come from the germline V gene. For the CDR3, the DNA is TGTGCCAGCAGCTTAGGGGGGGCGTACTACGAGCAGTACTTC. Protein: CASSLGGAYYEQYF.

This clonotype was detected only a few times. The genes are TRBV5-1 and TRBJ2-3, with 8 bases aligning to TRBD2. Germline loops: CDR1 SGHRS, CDR2 YFSETQ. Trimming cost V 4 bases and J 4 bases; bases outside gene matches: 11. The CDR3 has 16 residues. The CDR3 region is CASSTRIGLAPDTQYF. In nucleotides, the CDR3 is TGCGCCAGCAGCACCCGAATCGGACTAGCCCCAGATACGCAGTATTTT.

This chain's CDR3 is CASSYSRGHGGTSREQYF. The CDR3 coding sequence is TGTGCCAGCAGTTACTCTCGGGGACACGGGGGCACCAGCCGCGAGCAGTACTTC. This chain connects TRBV6-5 to TRBJ2-7; D is possibly TRBD1 or TRBD2 (6 bases each). Germline values: CDR1 MNHEY, CDR2 SVGAGI. V gave up 0 bases and J gave up 6 bases, with 24 bases separating them. The CDR3 sequence is 18 residues long.

This clonotype was found once. This chain connects TRBV12-2 to TRBJ2-7; the table's D call of TRBD2 was not tested on the DNA. TRBV12-2 is a known pseudogene. CDR3 length: 19 residues. The CDR3 sequence is CASRSQLGMVFAGTYEQYF. The CDR3 nucleotides are TGTGCAAGTCGCTCCCAGCTCGGTATGGTGTTCGCGGGAACATACGAGCAGTACTTC.